This record covers a single T cell receptor beta chain. The data originate from a study of blood T cell repertoires in COVID-19. Sequencing used immunoSEQ multiplex PCR; TCRdb keeps in-frame clones, though not all of them. The sample records 300,000 to 400,000 clones, approximately 87% being singletons. The CDR3 sequence is 13 residues long. CDR1 is SQVTM and CDR2 is ANQGSEA in the germline V gene. Trimming cost V 7 bases and J 0 bases, with 12 bases left between them. This chain links TRBV29-1 with TRBJ1-2; tentative D call: TRBD1 (5 bases). The sequenced sample was PBMCs or T cells enriched from blood (not recorded which). The TCR originated in a woman between 25 and 40 years old with acute COVID-19. In DNA form, the CDR3 reads TGCAGCGCGGGGGGGGAGGCTAACTATGGCTACACCTTC. Translating it yields CSAGGEANYGYTF. Together with reference TRBV29-1 and TRBJ1-2, the CDR3 gives the full variable domain: SAVISQKPSRDICQRGTSLTIQCQVDSQVTMMFWYRQQPGQSLTLIATANQGSEATYESGFVIDKFPISRPNLTFSTLTVSNMSPEDSSIYLCSAGGEANYGYTFGSGTRLTVV.